Below are 15 T cell receptor beta chains sequenced from a single sample in a study of blood T cell repertoires in COVID-19. TCRdb's table, derived via immunoSEQ multiplex PCR, lists solely in-frame clones and lacks some. Of around 180,000 clones listed, around 80% are singletons. Sample: peripheral blood. Receptor source: an elderly woman with COVID-19, enrolled during active disease.

The V call is TRBV6-1, the J call TRBJ2-1; tentative D call: TRBD1 (5 bases). This CDR3 has 14 amino acids. V lost 5 bases and J lost 7, with 15 bases in between. Germline CDR1 MNHNS, CDR2 SASEGT. Here the CDR3 DNA reads TGTGCCAGCAGTTATCCCGGCAGGGCAAATGAGCAGTTCTTC. Its translation: CASSYPGRANEQFF.

The chain uses TRBV18 and TRBJ2-3, with 7 bases that match TRBD1. The CDR3 spans 13 residues. The germline gives CDR1 KGHSH, CDR2 LQKENI. Germline trimming cut 8 bases from V and 1 base from J; bases unmatched to any gene: 3. CDR3 sequence: CASTGARTDTQYF. The CDR3 DNA reads TGTGCCAGCACAGGGGCCCGCACAGATACGCAGTATTTT.

The J gene is TRBJ1-1, the V gene TRBV11-1, with 7 bases fitting TRBD1. This CDR3 is 14 amino acids long. J was trimmed by 1 base and V by 1 base; bases with no gene match: 0. CDR1 and CDR2 from the germline V gene are SGHAT and FQDESV (reference sequence). The CDR3 DNA sequence: TGTGCCAGCAGCTTAGACAGGGGGAACACTGAAGCTTTCTTT. This codes for CASSLDRGNTEAFF.

In this sample, this clone turned up once. The genes are TRBV19 and TRBJ2-1; 8 bases are a match to TRBD2. Unmatched junction bases numbered 4, after V lost 3 bases and J lost 0 bases. CDR3 length equals 16 residues. In germline, CDR1 is LNHDA, CDR2 SQIVND (reference sequence). In DNA form, the CDR3 reads TGTGCCAGTAGTATCCTAGGGACTAGCTCCTACAATGAGCAGTTCTTC. It encodes CASSILGTSSYNEQFF.

This rearrangement joins TRBV27 to TRBJ1-1, with TRBD1 matching over 10 bases. Trimming took 5 bases from V and 5 from J; bases not matched to a gene: 5. The CDR3 has 14 residues. Germline values: CDR1 MNHEY, CDR2 SMNVEV (reference sequence). CDR3 sequence reads: CASSLWTGGTEAFF. The DNA of the CDR3 is TGTGCCAGCAGTCTGTGGACAGGGGGAACTGAAGCTTTCTTT.

This chain connects TRBV11-3 to TRBJ2-3; no clear D. Trimming cost V 5 bases and J 2 bases, with 11 bases left between them. CDR1 SGHNT and CDR2 YENEEA come from the germline V gene. This CDR3 is 14 amino acids long. The DNA of the CDR3 is TGTGCCAGCAGCCCCCCTGGGCTCACAGATACGCAGTATTTT. This sequence encodes CASSPPGLTDTQYF.

The chain joins TRBV5-1 to TRBJ1-5; 8 nucleotides agree with TRBD1. CDR3 size: 18 residues. V lost 0 bases to trimming and J lost 2 bases; unmatched junction nucleotides: 10. Germline CDR1 and CDR2: SGHRS and YFSETQ. DNA of the CDR3: TGCGCCAGCAGCTTGGGCGGACAGGGTTCGACCGGCAATCAGCCCCAGCATTTT. Its protein product is CASSLGGQGSTGNQPQHF.

This sequence joins TRBV3-1 (or the pseudogene TRBV3-2) and TRBJ2-7, with a tentative D call TRBD2 (6 bases). The ends were cut back, 2 bases at V and 0 bases at J, with 14 bases in the middle. This CDR3 has 16 residues. CDR1 LGHDT and CDR2 YNNKEL come from the germline V gene (reference sequence). CDR3 in DNA: TGTGCCAGCAGCCAATTTCAGTGCGGGGCCTCCTACGAGCAGTACTTC. Translating gives CASSQFQCGASYEQYF.

For this clone: At one of its ends the junction is not consistent with the germline gene, which may arise from a read error. CDR3 protein: CASTSGSGGAGDTQYF. The DNA for the CDR3 is TGTGCCAGCACCAGTGGTAGCGGGGGGGCAGGAGATACGCAGTATTTT. The chain uses TRBV5-1 and TRBJ2-3; 11 positions match TRBD2. The germline CDR1 and CDR2 sequences are SGHRS and YFSETQ. This CDR3 spans 16 amino acids.

This clone was seen a handful of times. The chain links TRBV27 to TRBJ1-5; the match to TRBD1 covers 7 bases. Germline V lookup: CDR1 MNHEY, CDR2 SMNVEV (reference sequence). The V segment lost 4 bases and the J segment 5 bases; nucleotides outside the gene matches: 8. The CDR3 runs to 15 residues. CDR3 loop: CASSSSPQGHQPQHF. Here the CDR3 DNA reads TGTGCCAGCAGTTCATCACCACAGGGGCATCAGCCCCAGCATTTT.

The chain combines TRBV28 with TRBJ1-2; D unresolved. Germline V CDR1 and CDR2: MDHEN, SYDVKM. V was trimmed by 3 bases and J by 4 bases, leaving 12 bases between them. The CDR3 runs to 14 residues. CDR3 bases: TGTGCCAGCAGTTTGGTCCGGGTTGGCTATGGCTACACCTTC. It translates to CASSLVRVGYGYTF.

This clone was detected only once. The V and J genes are TRBV5-1 and TRBJ1-3; the D is unclear. The germline V gene has CDR1 SGHRS and CDR2 YFSETQ. The V gene lost 4 bases and the J gene lost 0 bases, with 11 bases spanning the gap. CDR3 size: 15 residues. CDR3 in amino acids: CASSMTFSSGNTIYF. The CDR3 coding sequence is TGCGCCAGCAGCATGACATTTAGCTCTGGAAACACCATATATTTT.

This clone occurred once. The gene calls are TRBV18 and TRBJ1-2; 9 nucleotides match TRBD1. This CDR3 has 15 residues. Per the germline V gene, CDR1 is KGHSH and CDR2 is LQKENI. V was clipped by 3 bases and J by 3 bases; unmatched bases: 5. CDR3: CASSPGQGVYYGYTF. The DNA for the CDR3 is TGTGCCAGCTCACCGGGACAGGGAGTTTACTATGGCTACACCTTC. Combining the CDR3 with reference TRBV18 and TRBJ1-2 gives the whole variable domain NAGVMQNPRHLVRRRGQEARLRCSPMKGHSHVYWYRQLPEEGLKFMVYLQKENIIDESGMPKERFSAEFPKEGPSILRIQQVVRGDSAAYFCASSPGQGVYYGYTFGSGTRLTVV.

This sequence joins TRBV11-2 and TRBJ2-1; D gene uncertain. The CDR3 covers 15 residues. V lost 2 bases and J 0 bases, leaving 8 bases between the germline ends. CDR1 is SGHAT and CDR2 is FQNNGV in the germline V gene. CDR3 coding DNA: TGTGCCAGCAGCTTACGGTTGAGCTCCTACAATGAGCAGTTCTTC. It encodes CASSLRLSSYNEQFF. The entire variable domain, with the rest obtained from reference TRBV11-2 and TRBJ2-1, is as follows: EAGVAQSPRYKIIEKRQSVAFWCNPISGHATLYWYQQILGQGPKLLIQFQNNGVVDDSQLPKDRFSAERLKGVDSTLKIQPAKLEDSAVYLCASSLRLSSYNEQFFGPGTRLTVL.

This rearrangement joins TRBV5-1 to TRBJ1-1; the D gene is possibly TRBD1 (6 bases). Per the germline V gene, CDR1 is SGHRS and CDR2 is YFSETQ. The CDR3 is 12 amino acids. The germline V and J ends were trimmed by 3 bases and 7 bases, with 10 bases remaining between them. CDR3 loop: CASSSQGGEAFF. The CDR3 nucleotides read TGCGCCAGCAGCTCACAGGGCGGTGAAGCTTTCTTT.